The 5 T cell receptor beta chains given below trace back to one sample, sequenced in a study of identical twins. TCRdb reprocessed the 5' RACE reads with MiXCR, giving one entry per CDR3 protein. The table has 570,000 or so distinct CDR3 sequences, 9.6% seen once. Separately, the same data were catalogued under a study of yellow fever vaccine responses in identical twins.

The sequencing sample was made of PBMCs. These receptors all stem from a woman aged 18-29 years in good health.

The chain links TRBV2 to TRBJ2-5; 12 bases agree with TRBD2. With 10 bases clipped from V and 2 bases from J, the junction kept 14 bases outside the gene matches. The CDR3 runs to 17 residues. Germline loops: CDR1 SNHLY, CDR2 FYNNEI. The CDR3 reads CATYAETSGRHQETQYF. As DNA, the CDR3 is TGTGCCACCTACGCCGAAACTAGCGGGAGGCATCAAGAGACCCAGTACTTC.

The V gene is TRBV7-9, the J gene TRBJ1-1; TRBD1 is a possible D gene (6 bases). The CDR3 covers 14 residues. Trimming left V 5 bases short and J 4 bases short, with 14 bases between. Germline assignment: CDR1 SEHNR and CDR2 FQNEAQ (reference sequence). CDR3 sequence: CASSREGGPTEAFF. CDR3 nucleotides: TGTGCCAGCAGCCGGGAGGGGGGGCCCACTGAAGCTTTCTTT.

The rearrangement uses TRBV29-1 and TRBJ2-1; a weak D match, TRBD1 (6 bases). V was clipped by 6 bases and J by 14 bases, with 20 bases between them. This CDR3 is built from 12 residues. Germline V CDR1 and CDR2: SQVTM, ANQGSEA. CDR3 in amino acids: CSVGPDRLLEFF. CDR3 nucleotides: TGCAGCGTCGGACCAGACAGGTTGTTAGAGTTCTTC.

V usage is TRBV19 and J usage is TRBJ1-5; D unresolved. Germline V gene data show CDR1 as LNHDA and CDR2 as SQIVND (reference sequence). Trimming removed 3 bases from V and 2 bases from J, with 8 bases in between. The CDR3 loop spans 14 amino acids. CDR3 protein: CASSILTGNQPQHF. CDR3 coding DNA: TGTGCCAGTAGTATTCTGACGGGCAATCAGCCCCAGCATTTT.

This clonotype occurred a few times. The chain carries TRBV5-4 and TRBJ2-3; the match to TRBD1 covers 9 bases. Losses at the gene ends were 1 base for V and 2 bases for J; bases not matched to a gene: 26. Germline lookup yields CDR1 SGHNT and CDR2 YYREEE (reference sequence). CDR3 length equals 23 residues. The CDR3 loop reads CASSLLQGALSLGVAGNTDTQYF. CDR3 bases: TGTGCCAGCAGCTTGCTACAGGGGGCGTTAAGTCTTGGAGTGGCGGGGAACACAGATACGCAGTATTTT.